This T cell receptor beta chain was identified in a study of blood T cell repertoires in COVID-19. Data came from immunoSEQ multiplex PCR; TCRdb stores just in-frame clones and leaves some out. The sample carries under 300,000 clones, roughly 90% recorded once. Sequenced input: PBMCs or T cells enriched from blood (not recorded which). This receptor was taken from a woman aged 60-75 years who had recovered from COVID-19.

In nucleotides, the CDR3 is TGTGCCAGCAGCTGGGCGCAGGGGATCTACGAGCAGTACTTC. Translating gives CASSWAQGIYEQYF. V usage is TRBV13 and J usage is TRBJ2-7, with D possibly being TRBD1 (6 bases). The CDR3 loop spans 14 amino acids. CDR1 is PRHDT and CDR2 is FYEKMQ in the germline V gene (reference sequence). The V gene lost 4 bases and the J gene lost 3 bases, with 13 bases spanning the gap. The full variable domain, with the rest looked up from reference TRBV13 and TRBJ2-7, is AAGVIQSPRHLIKEKRETATLKCYPIPRHDTVYWYQQGPGQDPQFLISFYEKMQSDKGSIPDRFSAQQFSDYHSELNMSSLELGDSALYFCASSWAQGIYEQYFGPGTRLTVT.